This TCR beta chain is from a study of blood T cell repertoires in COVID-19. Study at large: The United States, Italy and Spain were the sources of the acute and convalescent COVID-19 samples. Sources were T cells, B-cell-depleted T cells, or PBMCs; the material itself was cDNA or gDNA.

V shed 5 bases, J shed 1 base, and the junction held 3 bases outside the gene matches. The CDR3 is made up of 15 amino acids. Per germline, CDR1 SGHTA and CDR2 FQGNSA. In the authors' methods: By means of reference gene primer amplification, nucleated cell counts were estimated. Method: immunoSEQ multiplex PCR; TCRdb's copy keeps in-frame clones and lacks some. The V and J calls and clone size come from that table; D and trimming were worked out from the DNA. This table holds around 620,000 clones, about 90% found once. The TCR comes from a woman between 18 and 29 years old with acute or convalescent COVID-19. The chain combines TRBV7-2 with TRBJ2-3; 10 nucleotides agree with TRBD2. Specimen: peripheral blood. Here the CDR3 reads CASSTGLAGTDTQYF. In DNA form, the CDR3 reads TGTGCCAGCAGCACCGGACTAGCGGGCACAGATACGCAGTATTTT. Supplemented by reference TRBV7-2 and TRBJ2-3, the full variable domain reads GAGVSQSPSNKVTEKGKDVELRCDPISGHTALYWYRQSLGQGLEFLIYFQGNSAPDKSGLPSDRFSAERTGGSVSTLTIQRTQQEDSAVYLCASSTGLAGTDTQYFGPGTRLTVL.